One T cell receptor (beta chain) is described in this entry. Its specificity is unknown. The second PCR ran about 6 to 12 cycles with a sample-barcoded 5' primer and J-beta primers. Researchers report that each sample yielded at least 2.5 million CDR3-containing paired-end reads. TCRdb independently ran MiXCR on the 5' RACE reads; one entry per CDR3 protein. The data show 2 million or so distinct CDR3 sequences, around half seen once. The record originates from a study of blood T cells in healthy people across ages. The study, taken as a whole, reports: A strong correlation was seen between TCR beta diversity and naive T cell percentage.

Germline CDR1 and CDR2: MDHEN and SYDVKM. The CDR3 contains 15 residues. Trimming took 3 bases from V and 3 from J, leaving 12 bases between them. The genes are TRBV28 and TRBJ2-1; D remains ambiguous. This TCR was sampled from a woman aged 40 to 50 in good health. Sequenced sample: blood. CDR3 sequence: CASSFLKRLYNEQFF. The CDR3 DNA is TGTGCCAGCAGTTTTCTCAAGCGCCTCTACAATGAGCAGTTCTTC.